The rows below give T cell receptor beta chains drawn from one sample of a study of cytomegalovirus exposure and HLA in healthy donors. TCRdb keeps only in-frame clones here, not all; method: immunoSEQ multiplex PCR. Found here are 100,000 to 150,000 clones, around 83% of them singletons; the top ten hold roughly 1.2%. The sample taken for sequencing was PBMCs. The source of these receptors is a girl aged 2 to 10 in good health and CMV-seronegative. CDR3s include the opening cysteine and the closing phenylalanine or tryptophan. A D gene is named only where the DNA matches it firmly. Only some rows state a clone size, as once, few, many or a class for expanded clones.

v_gene: TRBV7-2
j_gene: TRBJ1-1
d_gene: NA
abundance: NA
CDR3aa: CASSLPGTNTEAFF
CDR3nt: TGTGCCAGCAGCTTACCGGGAACGAACACTGAAGCTTTCTTT

v_gene: TRBV6-5
j_gene: TRBJ2-2
d_gene: NA
abundance: NA
CDR3aa: CASSIQLASGELFF
CDR3nt: TGTGCCAGCAGTATCCAGCTAGCGAGCGGGGAGCTGTTTTTT

v_gene: TRBV6-4
j_gene: TRBJ2-7
d_gene: TRBD2
abundance: NA
CDR3aa: CASSESGGSYEQYF
CDR3nt: TGTGCCAGCAGTGAAAGCGGGGGGTCCTACGAGCAGTACTTC

v_gene: TRBV11-2
j_gene: TRBJ2-7
d_gene: TRBD2
abundance: NA
CDR3aa: CASRHSGRTYEQYF
CDR3nt: TGTGCCAGCAGGCACAGCGGGAGAACGTACGAGCAGTACTTC

v_gene: TRBV13
j_gene: TRBJ2-3
d_gene: TRBD2
abundance: once
CDR3aa: CASSLLAGGLSTDTQYF
CDR3nt: TGTGCCAGCAGCTTACTAGCGGGAGGGCTTAGCACAGATACGCAGTATTTT

v_gene: TRBV28
j_gene: TRBJ1-5
d_gene: NA
abundance: NA
CDR3aa: CASSSGFGAAGQPQHF
CDR3nt: TGTGCCAGCAGTTCGGGGTTCGGGGCAGCGGGGCAGCCCCAGCATTTT

v_gene: TRBV18
j_gene: TRBJ2-7
d_gene: TRBD2
abundance: NA
CDR3aa: CASSSLSGGAHEQYF
CDR3nt: TGTGCCAGCTCTTCCCTTAGCGGGGGGGCCCACGAGCAGTACTTC

v_gene: TRBV7-9
j_gene: TRBJ2-6
d_gene: NA
abundance: few
CDR3aa: CASSLVMTVKSGANVLTF
CDR3nt: TGTGCCAGCAGCTTAGTCATGACAGTTAAATCTGGGGCCAACGTCCTGACTTTC

v_gene: TRBV4-1
j_gene: TRBJ2-7
d_gene: TRBD1
abundance: NA
CDR3aa: CASSQGWGQGYEQYF
CDR3nt: TGCGCCAGCAGCCAAGGGTGGGGACAGGGCTACGAGCAGTACTTC

v_gene: TRBV7-6
j_gene: TRBJ2-5
d_gene: NA
abundance: NA
CDR3aa: CASSPGLFETQYF
CDR3nt: TGTGCCAGCAGCCCTGGACTCTTCGAGACCCAGTACTTC

v_gene: TRBV27
j_gene: TRBJ2-1
d_gene: NA
abundance: NA
CDR3aa: CASSFVQLSNEQFF
CDR3nt: TGTGCCAGCAGTTTTGTACAGCTTAGCAATGAGCAGTTCTTC

v_gene: TRBV4-1
j_gene: TRBJ1-2
d_gene: NA
abundance: few
CDR3aa: CASSQEGRTFEGYTF
CDR3nt: TGCGCCAGCAGCCAAGAGGGCAGGACTTTCGAGGGCTACACCTTC